The 12 T cell receptor beta chains listed next were all sequenced from one sample in a study of neoadjuvant anti-PD-1 for oral cavity cancer. The data were produced by immunoSEQ multiplex PCR, yet TCRdb's version contains in-frame clones alone and is incomplete. The table records about 15,000 clones, around three fifths of them present only once. This sample comprised PBMCs, obtained before nivolumab (anti-PD-1) treatment. These TCRs come from a person between 40 and 80 years old with oral cavity squamous cell carcinoma.

The genes are TRBV2 and TRBJ2-7; D is unclear. V lost 4 bases and J 0 bases, leaving 7 bases between the germline ends. This CDR3 region has 13 residues. CDR1 SNHLY and CDR2 FYNNEI come from the germline V gene. This chain's CDR3 is CASSGVSSYEQYF. DNA of the CDR3: TGTGCCAGCAGTGGGGTGAGCTCCTACGAGCAGTACTTC.

This clone appeared a few times. The chain combines TRBV7-3 with TRBJ2-1, with 12 nucleotides matching TRBD2. The CDR3 spans 16 residues. Germline CDR1 and CDR2: SGHTA and FQGTGA. J gave up 9 bases and V 0 bases, and 6 bases lay outside the gene matches. The CDR3 DNA is TGTGCCAGCAGCTTAACAGGACTAGCGGGATCGGGTGAGCAGTTCTTC. This translates into CASSLTGLAGSGEQFF.

The J gene is TRBJ2-1, the V gene TRBV9; 7 nucleotides agree with TRBD2. The CDR3 loop spans 15 amino acids. Germline V lookup: CDR1 SGDLS, CDR2 YYNGEE. The J segment lost 0 bases and the V segment lost 3 bases, leaving 3 bases of the junction unmatched. CDR3 residues: CASSESGDSYNEQFF. The CDR3 DNA reads TGTGCCAGCAGCGAAAGCGGGGACTCCTACAATGAGCAGTTCTTC.

The chain recombines TRBV6-6 with TRBJ2-3; the D is unclear. This CDR3 comprises 15 residues. V lost 7 bases and J 2 bases, leaving 16 bases between the germline ends. The V gene's germline CDR1 is MNHNY and CDR2 SVGAGI (reference sequence). The CDR3 is CASKPEGVNTDTQYF. The DNA of the CDR3 is TGTGCCAGCAAACCCGAAGGAGTCAACACAGATACGCAGTATTTT.

The J gene is TRBJ1-1, the V gene TRBV29-1, with D unresolved. V gave up 6 bases and J gave up 4 bases, with 15 bases separating them. The CDR3 loop spans 13 amino acids. Germline-derived CDR1 and CDR2 are SQVTM and ANQGSEA. The CDR3 region is CSVKWDEGTEAFF. The CDR3, as DNA: TGCAGCGTCAAATGGGATGAGGGCACTGAAGCTTTCTTT.

The CDR3 DNA reads as TGTGCCAGTAGTAGAGGACAGAGCCCAAATGAAAAACTGTTTTTT. Translated: CASSRGQSPNEKLFF. The V and J genes are TRBV19 and TRBJ1-4; possibly TRBD1 for D (6 bases). Germline assignment: CDR1 LNHDA and CDR2 SQIVND (reference sequence). The CDR3 has 15 amino acids. V was pared by 4 bases and J by 5 bases, with 14 bases between.

The rearrangement links TRBV27 to TRBJ1-2; maybe TRBD1 (5 bases). Trimming stripped 6 bases from V and 4 bases from J, with 6 bases between. The CDR3 is 11 amino acids. Germline lookup yields CDR1 MNHEY and CDR2 SMNVEV (reference sequence). The CDR3 sequence is CASSQGYGYTF. CDR3 in DNA: TGTGCCAGCAGCCAGGGCTATGGCTACACCTTC.

This chain uses TRBV10-2 with TRBJ2-5; D is unresolved. This CDR3 contains 15 residues. Germline CDR1 WSHSY, CDR2 SAAADI. The germline V and J ends were trimmed by 0 bases and 5 bases, with 13 bases remaining between them. DNA for the CDR3: TGCGCCAGCAGTGAGTCATCTGCCCCTATCGAGACCCAGTACTTC. As protein: CASSESSAPIETQYF.

This clone has a single count. The chain has TRBV7-6 and TRBJ2-3; D unclear. The CDR3 length is 12 residues. Trimming took off 5 bases at V and 1 base at J, with 4 bases between the two ends. The germline gives CDR1 SGHVS, CDR2 FNYEAQ. The DNA for the CDR3 is TGTGCCAGCAGCCGTGGCACAGATACGCAGTATTTT. As protein: CASSRGTDTQYF. The complete variable domain, with remaining parts taken from reference TRBV7-6 and TRBJ2-3, reads GAGVSQSPRYKVTKRGQDVALRCDPISGHVSLYWYRQALGQGPEFLTYFNYEAQQDKSGLPNDRFSAERPEGSISTLTIQRTEQRDSAMYRCASSRGTDTQYFGPGTRLTVL.

This clone has a single count. CDR3 DNA: TGCAGCGTTAGGTTCGCGGGCCCTGAGCAGTTCTTC. This codes for CSVRFAGPEQFF. This chain connects TRBV29-1 to TRBJ2-1; D is possibly TRBD2 (5 bases). The CDR3 is 12 amino acids. Germline lookup yields CDR1 SQVTM and CDR2 ANQGSEA. Trimming shortened V by 5 bases and J by 9 bases, and 14 bases separated the two germline ends.

The chain is built from TRBV6-6 and TRBJ2-1; D assignment may be TRBD1 or TRBD2 (5 bases each). The V and J ends lost 0 bases and 6 bases respectively, with 12 bases between them. Germline loops: CDR1 MNHNY, CDR2 SVGAGI (reference sequence). The CDR3 has 15 residues. The CDR3 DNA reads as TGTGCCAGCAGTTACTCAGAGGGGACGGGCAATGAGCAGTTCTTC. The encoded protein is CASSYSEGTGNEQFF.

This clone was detected a few times. The chain has TRBV11-2 and TRBJ1-1; D possibly corresponds to TRBD1 (5 bases). Germline V CDR1 and CDR2: SGHAT, FQNNGV. Trimming removed 5 bases from V and 7 bases from J, with 11 bases in between. The CDR3 spans 12 residues. CDR3 in amino acids: CASSRFDSEAFF. CDR3 bases: TGTGCCAGCAGCCGCTTCGACAGTGAAGCTTTCTTT.